These 31 T cell receptor beta chains were all obtained from the same sample, sequenced in a study of cytomegalovirus exposure and HLA in healthy donors. 13 Jbeta primers and 60 Vbeta primers were used for the PCR. This table comes from immunoSEQ multiplex PCR, and its TCRdb copy is limited to in-frame clones, with some not included. Seen here are some 110,000 clones, 60% to 85% observed once, and the top ten hold over 6.5%. Sequencing was carried out using PBMCs. Every receptor here comes from a woman aged 40 to 50 in good health and CMV-seropositive.

This clone came up a few times. A junction end diverges from the germline sequence, so it may reflect a read error. This chain joins TRBV6-5 and TRBJ2-2; tentative D call: TRBD2 (6 bases). This CDR3 region has 16 residues. Germline CDR1 MNHEY, CDR2 SVGAGI. The CDR3 nucleotides read TGTGCCAGCAGTTACTGGGGGACTGGCGAACACCGGGGAGCTGTTTTT. It codes for CASSYWGTGEHRGAVF.

CDR3: CASSGPTGQSHEQYF. CDR3 in DNA: TGCGCCAGCAGCGGACCGACAGGACAGTCCCACGAGCAGTACTTC. The chain links TRBV4-1 to TRBJ2-7; weak D call: TRBD1 (6 bases). V gave up 5 bases and J gave up 5 bases, with 19 bases separating them. This CDR3 has 15 amino acids. Germline-derived CDR1 and CDR2 are MGHRA and YSYEKL.

The chain has TRBV5-8 and TRBJ2-5; D perhaps matches TRBD1 (5 bases). CDR1 and CDR2 (germline): SGHTS, YDEGEE. There are 13 residues in the CDR3. V lost 9 bases, J lost 0 bases, and 12 bases lay in between. The CDR3 DNA is TGTGCCAACCTCGGCAGGGACCAAGAGACCCAGTACTTC. This codes for CANLGRDQETQYF.

The chain recombines TRBV5-1 with TRBJ1-2; D possibly corresponds to TRBD1 (5 bases). V was cut by 3 bases and J by 3 bases, with 12 bases left in between. The germline V gene encodes CDR1 SGHRS and CDR2 YFSETQ. CDR3 length equals 14 residues. The CDR3 sequence: CASSSQGIDYGYTF. CDR3 bases: TGCGCCAGCAGCTCGCAGGGCATCGACTATGGCTACACCTTC.

In this sample, this clone turned up a few times. The chain recombines TRBV5-1 with TRBJ2-1; 9 bases match TRBD2. J was trimmed by 4 bases and V by 3 bases; bases with no gene match: 5. The CDR3 is 15 amino acids. CDR1 SGHRS and CDR2 YFSETQ come from the germline V gene. As DNA, the CDR3 is TGCGCCAGCAGCTCCTCTAGCGGGATTTACAATGAGCAGTTCTTC. Protein sequence: CASSSSSGIYNEQFF.

This clone was found a few times. The chain carries TRBV5-1 and TRBJ2-7, with 11 bases fitting TRBD2. The germline V gene has CDR1 SGHRS and CDR2 YFSETQ. The CDR3 runs to 17 residues. V shed 4 bases, J shed 0 bases, and the junction held 9 bases outside the gene matches. CDR3 bases: TGCGCCAGCAGCCCTCGAGCTAGCGGGAGGATCTCCTACGAGCAGTACTTC. Residues: CASSPRASGRISYEQYF.

This sequence joins TRBV10-2 and TRBJ1-2; tentative D call: TRBD1 (6 bases). Trimming left V 6 bases short and J 8 bases short, with 19 bases between. Germline V gene lookup returns CDR1 WSHSY and CDR2 SAAADI. This CDR3 has 14 residues. The CDR3: CASRLQGEGRGYTF. The CDR3 nucleotides are TGCGCCAGCAGACTACAGGGAGAAGGGCGGGGCTACACCTTC.

V gene TRBV7-9 combines with J gene TRBJ1-6; 10 bases map to TRBD1. J was trimmed by 6 bases and V by 5 bases; bases with no gene match: 10. This CDR3 spans 17 amino acids. In germline, CDR1 is SEHNR, CDR2 FQNEAQ (reference sequence). CDR3 nucleotides: TGTGCCAGCAGCGACCCCGTAGGGACAGGGGTTAATTCACCCCTCCACTTT. It is translated as CASSDPVGTGVNSPLHF.

J is TRBJ1-4 and V is TRBV19; a weak D match, TRBD1 (6 bases). V was cut by 3 bases and J by 14 bases, with 10 bases left in between. The CDR3 consists of 11 residues. From germline, CDR1 is LNHDA and CDR2 SQIVND (reference sequence). The CDR3 nucleotides read TGTGCCAGTAGTATTGGGGACATTCTGTTTTTT. Its translation: CASSIGDILFF.

This chain links TRBV28 with TRBJ2-7; TRBD1 is a possible D gene (5 bases). Germline-derived CDR1 and CDR2 are MDHEN and SYDVKM. This CDR3 contains 11 residues. V was pared by 2 bases and J by 9 bases, with 8 bases between. As DNA, the CDR3 is TGTGCCAGCAGTTTACAGGGCGTGCAGTACTTC. It translates to CASSLQGVQYF. Combining the CDR3 with reference TRBV28 and TRBJ2-7 gives the whole variable domain DVKVTQSSRYLVKRTGEKVFLECVQDMDHENMFWYRQDPGLGLRLIYFSYDVKMKEKGDIPEGYSVSREKKERFSLILESASTNQTSMYLCASSLQGVQYFGPGTRLTVT.

The chain is built from TRBV7-9 and TRBJ2-6; 10 nucleotides line up with TRBD1. The CDR3 loop spans 19 amino acids. Germline V CDR1 and CDR2: SEHNR, FQNEAQ (reference sequence). V lost 3 bases, J lost 0 bases, and 8 bases stayed unmatched. CDR3 loop: CASSLGMTGGHSGANVLTF. The CDR3 bases are TGTGCCAGCAGCTTGGGGATGACAGGGGGCCACTCTGGGGCCAACGTCCTGACTTTC.

J is TRBJ2-2 and V is TRBV7-6; TRBD1 is a possible D gene (6 bases). V was trimmed by 4 bases and J by 1 base, leaving 7 bases between them. Per germline, CDR1 SGHVS and CDR2 FNYEAQ. CDR3 size: 14 residues. Here the CDR3 reads CASSSTGNTGELFF. The CDR3 region has the DNA TGTGCCAGCAGCTCGACAGGGAACACCGGGGAGCTGTTTTTT.

V gene TRBV6-5 combines with J gene TRBJ2-1, with D possibly TRBD2 on 6 matching bases. This CDR3 is 12 amino acids long. Trimming stripped 7 bases from V and 4 bases from J, with 8 bases between. Germline V gene data show CDR1 as MNHEY and CDR2 as SVGAGI. The CDR3 DNA reads as TGTGCCAGCACGGCGGGGTACAATGAGCAGTTCTTC. Translated: CASTAGYNEQFF.

The rearrangement joins TRBV14 to TRBJ1-3; D might be TRBD1 (5 bases). V was shortened by 3 bases and J by 0 bases, with 9 bases between the two germline ends. There are 15 residues in the CDR3. The V gene's germline CDR1 is SGHDN and CDR2 FVKESK. CDR3 in amino acids: CASSQWGDSGNTIYF. The CDR3 DNA reads as TGTGCCAGCAGCCAGTGGGGGGACTCTGGAAACACCATATATTTT.

The chain employs TRBV4-3 and TRBJ2-7; 9 nucleotides match TRBD1. The CDR3 is made up of 16 amino acids. The junction had 10 bases not matched to a gene; V was cut back by 0 bases and J by 7 bases. Germline CDR1 and CDR2: LGHNA and YSLEER. CDR3 in DNA: TGCGCCAGCAGCCAAGATCTCCGGACAGGGGCACGGGAGCAGTACTTC. As protein: CASSQDLRTGAREQYF.

Concerning this clone itself: At one boundary the junction diverges from the germline segment, which might be a read error. V gene TRBV7-9 combines with J gene TRBJ2-3, with D hard to call. Germline CDR1 is SEHNR and CDR2 is FQNEAQ (reference sequence). The CDR3 is 15 amino acids. The CDR3 DNA reads as TGTTCCAGCAGCCCGATCGGTGCTAGCACAGATACGCAGTATTTT. This gives the protein CSSSPIGASTDTQYF.

The chain employs TRBV5-4 and TRBJ2-5, with TRBD1 matching over 11 bases. CDR1 and CDR2 (germline): SGHNT, YYREEE (reference sequence). V was clipped by 4 bases and J by 5 bases; unmatched bases: 7. The CDR3 extends over 15 amino acids. DNA for the CDR3: TGTGCCAGCAGCCGTGGACAGGGGGCTGGCGAGACCCAGTACTTC. Protein: CASSRGQGAGETQYF.

J is TRBJ1-3 and V is TRBV28; the D gene is possibly TRBD1 (5 bases). The CDR3 is made up of 17 amino acids. Trimming cost V 4 bases and J 1 base, with 17 bases left between them. Germline V gives CDR1 MDHEN, CDR2 SYDVKM. The CDR3 protein is CASSSPGGDGSGNTIYF. The DNA for the CDR3 is TGTGCCAGCAGTTCCCCTGGAGGGGATGGGTCTGGAAACACCATATATTTT.

The chain has TRBV5-1 and TRBJ2-7; 9 bases align to TRBD2. In germline, CDR1 is SGHRS, CDR2 YFSETQ. This CDR3 is 16 amino acids long. The V gene end was trimmed by 1 base and the J gene end by 3 bases; junction bases not matched to a gene: 8. CDR3 sequence: CASSLSLAGYNYEQYF. The CDR3 DNA sequence: TGCGCCAGCAGCTTGAGCCTAGCGGGATATAACTACGAGCAGTACTTC.

The rearrangement uses TRBV21-1 and TRBJ2-3; TRBD1 was called by the table and not checked on the DNA. TRBV21-1 is a known pseudogene. There are 13 residues in the CDR3. CDR3 DNA: TGTGCCAGCAAGGGACAGTCCACAGATACGCAGTATTTT. It yields the protein CASKGQSTDTQYF.

The genes are TRBV5-6 and TRBJ2-3; 8 bases agree with TRBD1. Germline-derived CDR1 and CDR2 are SGHDT and YYEEEE. The V gene end was trimmed by 2 bases and the J gene end by 1 base; junction bases not matched to a gene: 3. This CDR3 spans 15 amino acids. The CDR3 reads CASSFLTGGTDTQYF. DNA for the CDR3: TGTGCCAGCAGCTTCCTGACAGGGGGCACAGATACGCAGTATTTT.

The rearrangement uses TRBV7-9 and TRBJ2-2, with 8 bases fitting TRBD2. Per the germline V gene, CDR1 is SEHNR and CDR2 is FQNEAQ (reference sequence). V lost 1 base and J lost 4; bases outside the gene matches: 11. CDR3 length: 18 residues. The CDR3, as DNA: TGTGCCAGCAGCTTAGTATCTTTGCGGGGGGCCCCCACCGGGGAGCTGTTTTTT. Its protein product is CASSLVSLRGAPTGELFF.

This clone was seen a handful of times. V gene TRBV10-3 combines with J gene TRBJ2-7; 7 nucleotides agree with TRBD2. The CDR3 extends over 13 amino acids. CDR1 and CDR2 from the germline V gene are ENHRY and SYGVKD. Trimming at V came to 2 bases and at J to 6 bases, leaving 4 bases not matched to a gene. For the CDR3, the DNA is TGTGCCATCAGTGAGGGGGGGGAGTTCGAGCAGTACTTC. Translating gives CAISEGGEFEQYF.

The chain carries TRBV7-3 and TRBJ2-1, with TRBD2 matching 11 bases. The CDR3 spans 15 residues. Germline V gene lookup returns CDR1 SGHTA and CDR2 FQGTGA. Unmatched junction bases numbered 3, after V lost 3 bases and J lost 5 bases. CDR3 amino acids: CASSFIAGGNNEQFF. The CDR3 bases are TGTGCCAGCAGCTTTATAGCGGGGGGGAACAATGAGCAGTTCTTC.

This clone has only a few counts. V and J are TRBV4-2 and TRBJ2-1, with a weak D call TRBD1 (5 bases). Deletions cut 2 bases from V and 4 bases from J, with 18 bases between. The CDR3 spans 17 residues. Germline lookup yields CDR1 LGHNA and CDR2 YNFKEQ. The CDR3: CASSQNRGGSGYNEQFF. CDR3 coding DNA: TGTGCCAGCAGCCAAAATAGGGGTGGTTCAGGATACAATGAGCAGTTCTTC.

This sequence joins TRBV12-5 and TRBJ2-3; maybe TRBD2 (7 bases). In germline, CDR1 is LGHNT, CDR2 FRNRAP. The CDR3 loop spans 17 amino acids. With 6 bases removed from V and 2 bases from J, the gap between germline ends came to 21 bases. The CDR3 DNA follows: TGTGCTAGTGGGGGGGTAGGGGGACTACGCTTCACAGATACGCAGTATTTT. Amino acid sequence: CASGGVGGLRFTDTQYF.

The chain uses TRBV6-5 and TRBJ1-6; the D is unclear. From germline, CDR1 is MNHEY and CDR2 SVGAGI. The CDR3 extends over 15 amino acids. Trimming removed 2 bases from V and 0 bases from J, with 5 bases in between. In DNA form, the CDR3 reads TGTGCCAGCAGTTACCTACTCTCCTATAATTCACCCCTCCACTTT. Protein: CASSYLLSYNSPLHF.

The chain employs TRBV19 and TRBJ2-7; tentative D call: TRBD1 (6 bases). The CDR3 contains 15 residues. The germline CDR1 and CDR2 sequences are LNHDA and SQIVND (reference sequence). Trimming pared 1 base from V and 0 bases from J, leaving 10 bases between. DNA of the CDR3: TGTGCCAGTAGTATAGGGACAGTCGGCTCCTACGAGCAGTACTTC. Translation: CASSIGTVGSYEQYF.

The genes are TRBV20-1 and TRBJ2-3; TRBD2 matches at 8 bases. This CDR3 spans 11 amino acids. Trimming took 3 bases from V and 11 from J; bases not matched to a gene: 4. Germline CDR1 reads DFQATT; CDR2 reads SNEGSKA (reference sequence). DNA of the CDR3: TGCAGTGCTAGGGGACTAGGAGAGCAGTATTTT. Amino acids: CSARGLGEQYF.

The chain employs TRBV28 and TRBJ2-7; 11 bases are shared with TRBD2. Trimming took 5 bases from V and 1 from J; bases not matched to a gene: 1. This CDR3 region has 14 residues. Germline lookup yields CDR1 MDHEN and CDR2 SYDVKM. CDR3 sequence (DNA): TGTGCCAGCAGTGGGACTAGCGGATCCTACGAGCAGTACTTC. Protein product: CASSGTSGSYEQYF.

The chain couples TRBV9 to TRBJ1-2; 8 positions agree with TRBD1. J lost 9 bases, V lost 4 bases, and 14 bases had no gene match. Per germline, CDR1 SGDLS and CDR2 YYNGEE. This CDR3 has 15 amino acids. The CDR3 DNA reads as TGTGCCAGCAGCCCAGGGACCAGGGGGCGCGAGCGCTACACCTTC. Amino acid sequence: CASSPGTRGRERYTF.